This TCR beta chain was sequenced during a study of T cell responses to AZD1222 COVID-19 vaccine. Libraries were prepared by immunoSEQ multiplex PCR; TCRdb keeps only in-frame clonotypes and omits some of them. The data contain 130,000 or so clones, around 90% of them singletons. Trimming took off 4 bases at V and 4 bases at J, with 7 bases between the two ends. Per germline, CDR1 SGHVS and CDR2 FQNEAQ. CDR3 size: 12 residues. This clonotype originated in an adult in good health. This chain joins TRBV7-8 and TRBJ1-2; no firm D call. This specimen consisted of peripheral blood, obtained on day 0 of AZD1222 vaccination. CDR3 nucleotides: TGTGCCAGCAGCTCACATCTCTATGGCTACACCTTC. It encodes CASSSHLYGYTF. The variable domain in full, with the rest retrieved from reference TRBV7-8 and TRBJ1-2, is GAGVSQSPRYKVAKRGQDVALRCDPISGHVSLFWYQQALGQGPEFLTYFQNEAQLDKSGLPSDRFFAERPEGSVSTLKIQRTQQEDSAVYLCASSSHLYGYTFGSGTRLTVV.